These 20 T cell receptor beta chains were all obtained from the same sample, sequenced in a study of T cell clonality in common variable immunodeficiency. Here immunoSEQ multiplex PCR was the method, and the copy in TCRdb shows in-frame clones only, minus some. This sample has about 44,000 clones and no singletons, with about 10% in the ten largest. Sequencing was performed on peripheral blood mononuclear cells. These receptors came from a person aged 18 to 70 in good health.

A remark on this clone: This may be a read error, as it is one base from a much larger clone. The CDR3 end is not reached by the read, which stops 3 residues before it; the germline J gene fills it in. This chain connects TRBV2 to TRBJ2-7, with 7 nucleotides matching TRBD2. The CDR3 has 14 residues. Germline CDR1 SNHLY, CDR2 FYNNEI. After removal of 11 bases from V and 6 bases from J, the junction contained 16 bases not matched to a gene. CDR3 residues: CAGNEWRENGEQYF. Partial CDR3 DNA: TGTGCCGGCAATGAGTGGCGGGAGAACGGCGAG.

This clone was detected ten times or more. The read halts 3 residues ahead of the CDR3 end, with the missing end drawn from the germline J gene. The chain has TRBV7-9 and TRBJ2-7; tentatively, D is TRBD2 (6 bases). The CDR3 has 14 amino acids. Trimming took 3 bases from V and 6 from J, leaving 15 bases between them. Germline-derived CDR1 and CDR2 are SEHNR and FQNEAQ (reference sequence). The CDR3 bases that were read are TGTGCCAGCAGCTTTGGGACTCCCCTGGGCGAG. Amino acid sequence: CASSFGTPLGE. The CDR3 reads in full as CASSFGTPLGEQYF.

This clone was seen many times. The read falls 3 residues short of the CDR3 end, and the missing part is taken from the germline J gene. The chain employs TRBV19 and TRBJ1-2, with TRBD1 matching 9 bases. The J segment lost 4 bases and the V segment lost 6 bases, leaving 9 bases of the junction unmatched. The CDR3 extends over 15 amino acids. The V gene's germline CDR1 is LNHDA and CDR2 SQIVND (reference sequence). The CDR3 spells CASRSGTGPVYGYTF. CDR3 DNA (partial): TGTGCCAGTAGGTCTGGGACAGGGCCCGTCTATGGC.

As regards this clone: With the read ending 3 residues before the CDR3 end, the germline J gene is used to fill in that end. The V and J genes are TRBV6-4 and TRBJ1-1; maybe TRBD1 (6 bases). The CDR3 length is 13 residues. Per germline, CDR1 MRHNA and CDR2 SNTAGT. V lost 6 bases, J lost 1 base, and 9 bases lay in between. CDR3 DNA, as far as it was read: TGTGCCAGCAGCGCGGACAGGAACACTGAA. This translates into CASSADRNTE. The full CDR3 sequence reads CASSADRNTEAFF.

This clone showed up many times. Read data end 3 residues before the CDR3 end; the end is taken from the germline J gene. The chain carries TRBV12-3 or TRBV12-4 and TRBJ2-2, with 9 bases aligning to TRBD2. This CDR3 comprises 16 residues. V dropped 5 bases and J dropped 6; count of bases not matched to a gene: 10. The CDR3 here is CASSRQRGVRAGELFF. Partial CDR3 DNA: TGTGCCAGCAGTAGACAGCGGGGGGTGAGGGCCGGGGAG.

This clone appeared many times. The CDR3 goes on 3 residues after the read ends, and that part is filled in from the germline J gene. This chain uses TRBV2 with TRBJ1-2; 12 bases fit TRBD1. The V segment lost 5 bases and the J segment 7 bases; nucleotides outside the gene matches: 8. CDR3 size: 15 residues. In germline, CDR1 is SNHLY, CDR2 FYNNEI. The CDR3 spells CASSQPGQGATGYTF. The covered CDR3 bases are TGTGCCAGCAGTCAACCGGGACAGGGGGCTACTGGC.

There are many counts of this clone. The CDR3 end is not reached by the read, which stops 3 residues before it; the germline J gene fills it in. This rearrangement joins TRBV6-4 to TRBJ2-6, with D uncertain. CDR3 length: 16 amino acids. The germline V and J ends were trimmed by 6 bases and 2 bases, with 14 bases remaining between them. The germline V gene encodes CDR1 MRHNA and CDR2 SNTAGT. The sequenced CDR3 bases are TGTGCCAGCAGAAACTCGACTCCCACTGGGGCCAACGTC. It yields the protein CASRNSTPTGANV. The whole CDR3 region reads CASRNSTPTGANVLTF.

At least ten counts were recorded for this clone. The DNA ends 3 residues before the CDR3 does, and the rest of the CDR3 is filled in from the germline J gene. The chain links TRBV7-6 to TRBJ2-3; the D gene is possibly TRBD2 (5 bases). V was shortened by 5 bases and J by 1 base, with 16 bases between the two germline ends. Looked up from germline, CDR1 is SGHVS and CDR2 is FNYEAQ. CDR3 length equals 16 residues. CDR3 region: CASSPGLAGGTDTQYF. CDR3 DNA, as far as it was read: TGTGCCAGCAGCCCCGGACTTGCGGGTGGCACAGATACG.

Many counts were recorded for this clone. The CDR3 goes on 3 residues after the read ends, and that part is filled in from the germline J gene. V and J are TRBV19 and TRBJ2-1; possible D gene TRBD2, 6 bases. Trimming stripped 5 bases from V and 6 bases from J, with 8 bases between. There are 12 residues in the CDR3. Germline CDR1 is LNHDA and CDR2 is SQIVND (reference sequence). The CDR3 bases that were read are TGTGCCAGTAGTTTACTAGCCAATGAG. It is translated as CASSLLANE. The whole CDR3 protein reads CASSLLANEQFF.

This clone has at least ten counts. The DNA ends 3 residues before the CDR3 does, and the rest of the CDR3 is filled in from the germline J gene. The rearrangement links TRBV29-1 to TRBJ2-7; TRBD1 matches at 11 bases. The CDR3 totals 13 residues. Per germline, CDR1 SQVTM and CDR2 ANQGSEA. Trimming cost V 7 bases and J 5 bases; bases outside gene matches: 7. CDR3 amino acids: CSARTGGYNEQYF. The DNA read from the CDR3 is TGCAGCGCCAGGACAGGGGGCTATAACGAG.

This clone was counted many times. The read ends 3 residues before the CDR3 terminus; that terminus is restored from the germline J gene. The rearrangement uses TRBV9 and TRBJ2-3, with D possibly being TRBD2 (6 bases). Germline assignment: CDR1 SGDLS and CDR2 YYNGEE. Trimming took off 0 bases at V and 1 base at J, with 12 bases between the two ends. The CDR3 spans 16 residues. Incomplete CDR3 DNA: TGTGCCAGCAGCGTAGCCGCAGGGACTCGCACAGATACG. Translated, it gives CASSVAAGTRTDT. The full-length CDR3 reads as CASSVAAGTRTDTQYF.

In regard to this clone: The read comes to an end 3 residues before the CDR3 does, leaving the germline J gene to fill in the end. The chain couples TRBV11-2 to TRBJ1-1; D gene uncertain. The CDR3 runs 14 residues. V gave up 5 bases and J gave up 3 bases, with 13 bases separating them. Germline CDR1 reads SGHAT; CDR2 reads FQNNGV. The CDR3 DNA, read in part, is TGTGCCAGCAGCCCCGGGTATCGGCACACTGAA. This sequence encodes CASSPGYRHTE. The entire CDR3 protein reads CASSPGYRHTEAFF.

This clone has at least ten counts. The observed sequence ends 3 residues before the CDR3 terminus, with the missing tail filled in from the germline J gene. This chain connects TRBV5-4 to TRBJ2-5, with a weak D call TRBD2 (6 bases). The V end lost 5 bases, the J end lost 4 bases, and 12 bases lay between the germline ends. CDR1 is SGHNT and CDR2 is YYREEE in the germline V gene (reference sequence). CDR3 length equals 13 residues. CDR3 DNA (partial): TGTGCCAGCAGTTTGCGGGGAGGAGAGACC. Amino acids: CASSLRGGET. The entire CDR3 protein reads CASSLRGGETQYF.

Note on this clone: The read ends 3 residues before the CDR3 terminus; that terminus is restored from the germline J gene. The chain links TRBV20-1 to TRBJ2-1; 7 nucleotides match TRBD2. From germline, CDR1 is DFQATT and CDR2 SNEGSKA (reference sequence). This CDR3 comprises 13 residues. The ends lost 1 base at V and 6 bases at J; junction bases unmatched: 3. The CDR3 sequence is CSARGRLANEQFF. The covered CDR3 bases are TGCAGTGCTAGAGGGAGACTAGCCAATGAG.

There are many counts of this clone. The CDR3 reads CASSLGQGLNSPLHF. Partial CDR3 DNA: TGTGCCAGCAGCTTGGGACAGGGCCTTAATTCACCC. V and J are TRBV5-5 and TRBJ1-6; TRBD1 matches at 7 bases. The read ends 3 residues shy of where the CDR3 ends; the end is completed using the germline J gene. The germline V gene has CDR1 SGHKS and CDR2 YYEKEE (reference sequence). Unmatched junction bases numbered 3, after V lost 0 bases and J lost 6 bases. The CDR3 runs 15 residues.

This clone was detected only a few times. The missing CDR3 end, 3 residues past where the read stops, is filled in from the germline J gene. The chain has TRBV18 and TRBJ2-7; 7 bases match TRBD1. Per germline, CDR1 KGHSH and CDR2 LQKENI. CDR3 length equals 15 residues. Trimming at V came to 2 bases and at J to 4 bases, leaving 8 bases not matched to a gene. CDR3 loop: CASSPGAGGAYEQYF. The covered CDR3 bases are TGTGCCAGCTCACCAGGGGCAGGGGGAGCGTACGAG.

This clone was observed many times. The read ends 3 residues before the CDR3 terminus; that terminus is restored from the germline J gene. The rearrangement links TRBV13 to TRBJ2-4, with D possibly being TRBD1 (8 bases). Trimming stripped 5 bases from V and 1 base from J, with 24 bases between. Germline CDR1 PRHDT, CDR2 FYEKMQ (reference sequence). This CDR3 is built from 19 residues. Partial CDR3 DNA: TGTGCCAGCAGCCCCGAGACAGGGGAGGGTCTTTCGGCCAAAAACATT. Its translation is CASSPETGEGLSAKNI. The whole CDR3 protein reads CASSPETGEGLSAKNIQYF.

This clone was recorded many times. The read ends 3 residues early relative to the CDR3; the germline J gene fills the gap. The gene calls are TRBV2 and TRBJ2-5; maybe TRBD2 (6 bases). The V and J ends lost 7 bases and 3 bases respectively, with 6 bases between them. Germline CDR1 reads SNHLY; CDR2 reads FYNNEI. The CDR3 loop spans 11 amino acids. The CDR3 is CASKREETQYF. Incomplete CDR3 DNA: TGTGCCAGCAAGCGGGAAGAGACC.

A few counts support this clone. The CDR3 extends 3 residues past the end of the read, so its final part is completed from the germline J gene. The chain joins TRBV18 to TRBJ1-3; tentative D call: TRBD1 (6 bases). The CDR3 is made up of 16 amino acids. The germline V and J ends were trimmed by 3 bases and 7 bases, with 19 bases remaining between them. Germline loops: CDR1 KGHSH, CDR2 LQKENI. CDR3 protein: CASSPRRGRGGNTIYF. The sequenced part of the CDR3 DNA is TGTGCCAGCTCACCGAGACGGGGCAGGGGAGGCAACACC.

This clone has a count of ten or more. The CDR3 extends 3 residues past the end of the read, so its final part is completed from the germline J gene. This sequence joins TRBV30 and TRBJ1-6; D remains ambiguous. This CDR3 contains 13 residues. Germline CDR1 reads GTSNPN; CDR2 reads SVGIG (reference sequence). Trimming shortened V by 2 bases and J by 7 bases, and 9 bases separated the two germline ends. The CDR3 loop reads CAWSSSGNSPLHF. CDR3 DNA, as far as it was read: TGTGCCTGGAGTTCTTCGGGGAATTCACCC. The full variable domain, completed using reference TRBV30 and TRBJ1-6, is SQTIHQWPATLVQPVGSPLSLECTVEGTSNPNLYWYRQAAGRGLQLLFYSVGIGQISSEVPQNLSASRPQDRQFILSSKKLLLSDSGFYLCAWSSSGNSPLHFGNGTRLTVT.